These 15 T cell receptor beta chains originate from one sample sequenced in a study of T cell responses to AZD1222 COVID-19 vaccine. Assay: immunoSEQ multiplex PCR; the TCRdb copy retains only in-frame clones and omits some. The sample has 90,000 to 150,000 clones, more than 85% seen once. The sample was peripheral blood, taken 28 days after the second AZD1222 dose. The receptors shown here come from an adult who received the AZD1222 COVID-19 vaccine.

The V call is TRBV27, the J call TRBJ2-3, with 9 bases identical to TRBD1. Germline lookup yields CDR1 MNHEY and CDR2 SMNVEV (reference sequence). Trimming cost V 5 bases and J 0 bases; bases outside gene matches: 6. This CDR3 comprises 16 residues. Written as DNA, the CDR3 is TGTGCCAGCAGTGGGGACAGGGTTTCTAGCACAGATACGCAGTATTTT. It codes for CASSGDRVSSTDTQYF.

The chain is built from TRBV24-1 and TRBJ2-5; no reliable D call. This CDR3 contains 16 residues. Per the germline V gene, CDR1 is KGHDR and CDR2 is SFDVKD. Trimming removed 3 bases at V and 0 bases at J, with 13 bases between. The CDR3 protein is CATSDTTPWDQETQYF. The CDR3 coding sequence is TGTGCCACCAGTGATACCACCCCTTGGGACCAAGAGACCCAGTACTTC.

V and J are TRBV9 and TRBJ2-1, with unresolved D. CDR3 length: 13 residues. The germline gives CDR1 SGDLS, CDR2 YYNGEE. The germline V and J ends were trimmed by 1 base and 6 bases, with 8 bases remaining between them. The CDR3: CASSVSLINEQFF. The CDR3 DNA reads as TGTGCCAGCAGCGTAAGTCTCATCAATGAGCAGTTCTTC.

This rearrangement joins TRBV12-5 to TRBJ1-5; D gene unclear. V lost 7 bases and J lost 0, with 7 bases in between. The germline V gene has CDR1 LGHNT and CDR2 FRNRAP. The CDR3 extends over 13 amino acids. CDR3 in DNA: TGTGCTAGTGCCGAATATAGCAATCAGCCCCAGCATTTT. This sequence encodes CASAEYSNQPQHF.

CDR3 sequence: CASSFSGGPYEQYF. As DNA, the CDR3 is TGTGCCAGCAGTTTCTCAGGGGGCCCGTACGAGCAGTACTTC. This chain joins TRBV27 and TRBJ2-7, with 8 nucleotides matching TRBD1. V lost 3 bases to trimming and J lost 4 bases; unmatched junction nucleotides: 5. The CDR3 extends over 14 amino acids. Germline-derived CDR1 and CDR2 are MNHEY and SMNVEV (reference sequence).

This rearrangement joins TRBV7-9 to TRBJ1-2; D call uncertain. The CDR3 loop spans 14 amino acids. Germline values: CDR1 SEHNR, CDR2 FQNEAQ (reference sequence). V was clipped by 8 bases and J by 4 bases, with 17 bases between them. Here the CDR3 reads CASRALLSFYGYTF. DNA for the CDR3: TGTGCCAGCCGGGCCCTCCTCTCTTTCTATGGCTACACCTTC.

J is TRBJ2-7 and V is TRBV6-1, with D possibly TRBD1 on 6 matching bases. Deletions cut 0 bases from V and 2 bases from J, with 14 bases between. The germline CDR1 and CDR2 sequences are MNHNS and SASEGT. The length of the CDR3 is 16 residues. CDR3 nucleotide sequence: TGTGCCAGCAGTGAAGCAAGTTGGCAGGGGCCCTACGAGCAGTACTTC. It encodes CASSEASWQGPYEQYF.

The chain employs TRBV18 and TRBJ1-5; weak D call: TRBD1 (5 bases). The CDR3 is made up of 17 amino acids. Germline assignment: CDR1 KGHSH and CDR2 LQKENI. Trimming removed 2 bases from V and 5 bases from J, with 19 bases in between. The CDR3 DNA reads as TGTGCCAGCTCACCAAATAGAGGCACGGGGGTGGATCAGCCCCAGCATTTT. This translates into CASSPNRGTGVDQPQHF.

V and J are TRBV30 and TRBJ2-2, with no clear D. This CDR3 has 15 residues. Germline V gene data show CDR1 as GTSNPN and CDR2 as SVGIG (reference sequence). The germline V and J ends were trimmed by 3 bases and 0 bases, with 11 bases remaining between them. As DNA, the CDR3 is TGTGCCTGGAGGGCAGGACGGACGAACACCGGGGAGCTGTTTTTT. This encodes CAWRAGRTNTGELFF.

Details on this clone: The same CDR3 is also encoded by other DNA sequences in this sample. The chain uses TRBV28 and TRBJ2-7; D might be TRBD2 (7 bases). The CDR3 loop spans 12 amino acids. CDR1 is MDHEN, CDR2 SYDVKM, per germline. The CDR3 nucleotides read TGTGCTACCACACCCGGGGGGCTCGAGCAGTACTTC. Protein: CATTPGGLEQYF.

This chain joins TRBV5-4 and TRBJ1-2; the D is unclear. Germline V gene data show CDR1 as SGHNT and CDR2 as YYREEE (reference sequence). V dropped 4 bases and J dropped 4 bases, with 11 bases sitting between them. The CDR3 has 13 residues. CDR3 coding DNA: TGTGCCAGCAGCGTACGGGCTATCTATGGCTACACCTTC. Its protein product is CASSVRAIYGYTF.

This sequence joins TRBV18 and TRBJ2-7; D is undetermined. Trimming took 2 bases from V and 3 from J, leaving 14 bases between them. The V gene's germline CDR1 is KGHSH and CDR2 LQKENI. The CDR3 consists of 15 residues. In DNA form, the CDR3 reads TGTGCCAGCTCACCAGGTATAGACTCCTTCTACGAGCAGTACTTC. Its protein is CASSPGIDSFYEQYF.

J is TRBJ1-2 and V is TRBV27; D is possibly TRBD1 (6 bases). The CDR3 covers 13 residues. The germline gives CDR1 MNHEY, CDR2 SMNVEV (reference sequence). V lost 8 bases and J 5 bases, leaving 15 bases between the germline ends. In DNA, the CDR3 is TGTGCCAGCGGGTTTACAGGGTTATATGGCTACACCTTC. This sequence encodes CASGFTGLYGYTF.

The V call is TRBV6-5, the J call TRBJ1-1; D is unclear. This CDR3 contains 16 residues. The germline V and J ends were trimmed by 0 bases and 0 bases, with 11 bases remaining between them. Germline-derived CDR1 and CDR2 are MNHEY and SVGAGI. The CDR3 bases are TGTGCCAGCAGTTACTCCGGCCAGGATTTGAACACTGAAGCTTTCTTT. Translation: CASSYSGQDLNTEAFF.

This chain joins TRBV5-8 and TRBJ1-1; perhaps TRBD1 as D (6 bases). The CDR3 extends over 14 amino acids. The V gene's germline CDR1 is SGHTS and CDR2 YDEGEE. V was clipped by 2 bases and J by 1 base, with 9 bases between them. In DNA form, the CDR3 reads TGTGCCAGCAGCTTAACAGGGCCGAACACTGAAGCTTTCTTT. This codes for CASSLTGPNTEAFF.